This is a list of T cell receptor beta chains from one sample in a study of T cells in Graves' hyperthyroidism and ophthalmopathy. TCRdb fed the multiplex PCR reads into MiXCR, producing one record per CDR3 protein. This table has about 840,000 distinct CDR3 sequences, roughly 37% appearing once. Source material: blood. The receptors stem from a man between 18 and 29 years old with Graves' hyperthyroidism. Each CDR3 is given with its conserved first and last residue. A D gene is named only where the DNA matches it firmly. Rows may omit the clone size; those that give it use once, few, many or a size class.

NA | NA | TRBJ2-7 | TRBV12-3/TRBV12-4 | CASSLRLGEQYF | TGTGCCAGCAGTTTACGTTTAGGAGAGCAGTACTTC
NA | NA | TRBJ2-5 | TRBV7-9 | CAGSVRETQYF | TGTGCCGGCAGCGTCCGAGAGACCCAGTACTTC
NA | NA | TRBJ2-7 | TRBV9 | CASSLAEGWHF | TGCGCCAGCAGCTTGGCCGAGGGATGGCACTTC
few | NA | TRBJ1-1 | TRBV20-1 | CSATPGRGYTEAFF | TGCAGTGCTACCCCGGGACGGGGGTACACTGAAGCTTTCTTT
once | TRBD1 | TRBJ1-2 | TRBV18 | CASSPNLQGDGYTF | TGTGCCAGCTCACCCAACCTACAGGGGGATGGCTACACCTTC
NA | TRBD1 | TRBJ1-2 | TRBV10-3 | CAINDRGPGYGYTF | TGTGCCATCAACGACAGGGGGCCGGGCTATGGCTACACCTTC
few | TRBD1 | TRBJ1-1 | TRBV6-1 | CASSDGTGSGTEAFF | TGTGCCAGCAGCGACGGGACAGGGTCTGGCACTGAAGCTTTCTTT
few | NA | TRBJ2-7 | TRBV12-3/TRBV12-4 | CASSYLREVYEQYF | TGTGCCAGCAGTTACCTTAGGGAGGTCTACGAGCAGTACTTC
NA | NA | TRBJ2-5 | TRBV4-1 | CASSQVSWGETQYF | TGCGCCAGCAGCCAAGTATCTTGGGGGGAGACCCAGTACTTC
many | TRBD2 | TRBJ2-7 | TRBV15 | CAKSGGPGGEQYF | TGTGCCAAGAGCGGAGGGCCGGGGGGAGAGCAGTACTTC
NA | NA | TRBJ1-1 | TRBV24-1 | CATSDSRTGVTEAFF | TGTGCCACCAGTGATTCCAGAACAGGTGTCACTGAAGCTTTCTTT
NA | NA | TRBJ2-5 | TRBV29-1 | CSFGGSQETQYF | TGCAGTTTTGGTGGCTCCCAAGAGACCCAGTACTTC
NA | NA | TRBJ2-7 | TRBV20-1 | CSAPLAVPEQYF | TGCAGTGCTCCACTGGCCGTTCCCGAGCAGTACTTC
NA | TRBD1 | TRBJ1-5 | TRBV24-1 | CATSDDTGTGIDQPQHF | TGTGCCACCAGTGACGATACCGGGACAGGGATCGATCAGCCCCAGCATTTT
NA | NA | TRBJ1-1 | TRBV20-1 | CSARGPRGAEAFF | TGCAGTGCTAGAGGACCGAGGGGGGCTGAAGCTTTCTTT
many | NA | TRBJ1-4 | TRBV7-9 | CASSNYEKLFF | TGTGCCAGCAGCAATTATGAAAAACTGTTTTTT
NA | NA | TRBJ2-1 | TRBV10-3 | CAISDRGSGNGNEQFF | TGTGCCATCAGTGACAGAGGGAGCGGCAATGGGAATGAGCAGTTCTTC
NA | NA | TRBJ2-7 | TRBV7-3 | CASSLLRGPAYEQYF | TGTGCCAGCAGTCTTCTCCGGGGGCCAGCCTACGAGCAGTACTTC
NA | NA | TRBJ1-2 | TRBV12-3/TRBV12-4 | CASSLGGIGYTF | TGTGCCAGCAGTTTGGGGGGGATCGGCTACACCTTC
NA | NA | TRBJ2-7 | TRBV29-1 | CSYGGGLSYEQYF | TGCAGTTACGGCGGAGGCCTATCCTACGAGCAGTACTTC
many | NA | TRBJ1-1 | TRBV20-1 | CSASRGMNTEAFF | TGCAGTGCTAGTCGCGGAATGAACACTGAAGCTTTCTTT
many | NA | TRBJ1-1 | TRBV2 | CASSVVPEDTEAFF | TGTGCCAGCAGTGTGGTCCCGGAGGACACTGAAGCTTTCTTT
NA | NA | TRBJ1-1 | TRBV2 | CASSQRVRDSEAFF | TGTGCCAGCAGCCAGAGGGTTCGGGACTCCGAAGCTTTCTTT
NA | TRBD1 | TRBJ2-7 | TRBV20-1 | CSASSSGTAAYEQYF | TGCAGTGCTAGTTCATCTGGGACAGCCGCCTACGAGCAGTACTTC
NA | TRBD1 | TRBJ2-7 | TRBV10-1 | CASNDRGTGLYEQYF | TGCGCCAGCAATGATAGGGGGACAGGGCTCTACGAGCAGTACTTC
few | TRBD2 | TRBJ2-7 | TRBV5-1 | CASSPGLAGGIAYEQYF | TGCGCCAGCAGCCCGGGACTAGCGGGAGGCATCGCCTACGAGCAGTACTTC
NA | NA | TRBJ1-4 | TRBV4-1 | CASSQDVGANEKLFF | TGCGCCAGCAGCCAAGATGTAGGGGCTAATGAAAAACTGTTTTTT
NA | NA | TRBJ1-5 | TRBV4-2 | CASSQGRDWSNQPQHF | TGTGCCAGCAGCCAGGGCAGGGATTGGAGCAATCAGCCCCAGCATTTT
few | TRBD1 | TRBJ1-3 | TRBV7-9 | CASSRTGGGFGNTIYF | TGTGCCAGCAGCCGGACAGGGGGCGGCTTTGGAAACACCATATATTTT
few | NA | TRBJ1-1 | TRBV7-3 | CASSLMGEGTNTEAFF | TGTGCCAGCAGCCTGATGGGGGAAGGGACCAACACTGAAGCTTTCTTT
NA | TRBD1 | TRBJ1-2 | TRBV29-1 | CSVDTGDNYGYTF | TGCAGCGTTGACACAGGGGACAACTATGGCTACACCTTC
many | TRBD1 | TRBJ1-4 | TRBV7-9 | CASSLGQLKKLFF | TGTGCCAGCAGCTTGGGACAGCTCAAAAAACTGTTTTTT
many | NA | TRBJ1-1 | TRBV10-2 | CATLTGNTEAFF | TGCGCCACTCTGACAGGGAACACTGAAGCTTTCTTT
NA | NA | TRBJ1-1 | TRBV19 | CASSTGTDTEAFF | TGTGCCAGTAGTACCGGGACGGACACTGAAGCTTTCTTT
NA | NA | TRBJ2-5 | TRBV12-3/TRBV12-4 | CASSPPGGLMETQYF | TGTGCCAGCAGTCCCCCGGGCGGCCTAATGGAGACCCAGTACTTC
NA | TRBD1 | TRBJ1-6 | TRBV28 | CASSLTGVGSPLHF | TGTGCCAGCAGTTTGACAGGGGTTGGGTCACCCCTCCACTTT
few | NA | TRBJ1-2 | TRBV4-1 | CASSQDVGGYGYTF | TGCGCCAGCAGCCAAGATGTGGGAGGCTATGGCTACACCTTC
NA | TRBD1 | TRBJ2-7 | TRBV6-5 | CASRTGTLDEQYF | TGTGCCAGCAGGACAGGGACCCTGGACGAGCAGTACTTC
few | TRBD2 | TRBJ2-7 | TRBV5-1 | CASSTPAGPGGSYEQYF | TGCGCCAGCAGCACCCCCGCCGGGCCGGGGGGCTCCTACGAGCAGTACTTC
many | NA | TRBJ1-1 | TRBV5-1 | CASTAGTEAFF | TGCGCCAGCACGGCGGGCACTGAAGCTTTCTTT
NA | NA | TRBJ2-7 | TRBV2 | CASSESGAYEQYF | TGTGCCAGCAGTGAATCGGGGGCCTACGAGCAGTACTTC
NA | NA | TRBJ1-5 | TRBV27 | CASSPRDNNQPQHF | TGTGCCAGCAGTCCCCGGGACAACAATCAGCCCCAGCATTTT
NA | NA | TRBJ1-1 | TRBV11-1 | CASSLAAYTEAFF | TGTGCCAGCAGCTTAGCAGCCTACACTGAAGCTTTCTTT
NA | NA | TRBJ1-1 | TRBV5-1 | CASSHQGFEDTEAFF | TGCGCCAGCAGCCATCAGGGCTTTGAGGACACTGAAGCTTTCTTT
once | NA | TRBJ2-7 | TRBV18 | CASSHASSDYEQYF | TGTGCCAGCTCACACGCTAGTTCCGACTACGAGCAGTACTTC
few | NA | TRBJ1-4 | TRBV5-1 | CASSLAERSKLFF | TGCGCCAGCAGCTTGGCCGAGAGGAGTAAACTGTTTTTT
NA | NA | TRBJ2-5 | TRBV6-6 | CASRGDKGPRAQYF | TGTGCCAGCAGAGGGGACAAGGGACCGAGGGCCCAGTACTTC
many | NA | TRBJ1-6 | TRBV20-1 | CSARGVGTQHSPLHF | TGCAGTGCTAGGGGCGTTGGGACACAGCATTCACCCCTCCACTTT
many | TRBD1 | TRBJ1-1 | TRBV2 | CASSGGDEAFF | TGTGCCAGCTCAGGGGGCGATGAAGCTTTCTTT
many | NA | TRBJ1-4 | TRBV29-1 | CSAGTGAEKLFF | TGCAGCGCGGGGACGGGGGCTGAAAAACTGTTTTTT
NA | NA | TRBJ2-5 | TRBV5-5 | CASPKVELEEETQYF | TGTGCCAGCCCCAAGGTGGAGCTCGAGGAAGAGACCCAGTACTTC
NA | NA | TRBJ1-5 | TRBV28 | CASSPAMSGQLSNQPQHF | TGTGCCAGCAGTCCCGCAATGTCGGGACAACTTAGCAATCAGCCCCAGCATTTT
NA | TRBD1 | TRBJ2-7 | TRBV7-9 | CASSLEGTGGSYEQYF | TGTGCCAGCAGCTTAGAGGGGACAGGGGGCTCCTACGAGCAGTACTTC
NA | TRBD1 | TRBJ2-7 | TRBV12-3/TRBV12-4 | CASSPGTGGRHEQYF | TGTGCCAGCAGCCCCGGGACAGGGGGTAGACACGAGCAGTACTTC